This T cell receptor (beta chain) appears in the sequencing data of a study of cytomegalovirus exposure and HLA in healthy donors. Study-level information: As an earlier analysis found, around 190 million T cells yielded approximately 100 million unique TCR beta sequences. Overall study results and limits: Listed as cytomegalovirus-associated were approximately 160 TCR beta chains. In vitro work confirmed that three CMV-associated chains recognize CMV antigens. As a later analysis showed, a missense DCLRE1C variant was linked to trimming of TCR beta V- and J-genes.

This clone was picked up a small number of times. What it binds is unknown. Primers included in the PCR were 60 Vbeta and 13 Jbeta primers. The protocol was immunoSEQ multiplex PCR, while the TCRdb copy is restricted to in-frame clones and leaves out a portion. The table includes fewer than 200,000 clones, over 60% detected once. The CDR3 covers 17 residues. The V gene end was trimmed by 4 bases and the J gene end by 0 bases; junction bases not matched to a gene: 9. Per the germline V gene, CDR1 is MGHRA and CDR2 is YSYEKL. The TCR originated in a woman aged 45 to 65 in good health and CMV-seropositive. The chain recombines TRBV4-1 with TRBJ2-7, with TRBD1 identical over 10 bases. Input material: PBMCs. CDR3 protein: CASSLTGQGPVSYEQYF. The DNA of the CDR3 is TGCGCCAGCAGCCTCACGGGACAGGGGCCGGTCTCCTACGAGCAGTACTTC.